The clone carrying this TCR beta chain was recorded at least ten times. The target antigen is unknown. The data originate from a study of T-cell memory formation after mild COVID-19. TCRdb re-called the 5' RACE reads through MiXCR, storing one row per CDR3 protein. Counted here are roughly 13,000 distinct CDR3 sequences, 13% to 15% occurring once; the ten biggest clones make up around three fifths. Trimming cost V 8 bases and J 0 bases, with 7 bases left between them. Germline V gives CDR1 KGHDR, CDR2 SFDVKD. The CDR3 is 14 amino acids. General study points: Contracting clones, day 15 to 85, had balanced CD4/CD8, and later expanders favored CD4+.

Sequences were obtained from PBMCs or a T cell subset sorted from them (not recorded which). This TCR came from a man between 18 and 35 years old who had mild COVID-19 (a few samples of this study predate the infection). Cell type and time point are not known. This chain connects TRBV24-1 to TRBJ2-6, with D unresolved. CDR3 region: CATKIGSGANVLTF. CDR3 DNA: TGTGCCACCAAGATCGGCTCTGGGGCCAACGTCCTGACTTTC.